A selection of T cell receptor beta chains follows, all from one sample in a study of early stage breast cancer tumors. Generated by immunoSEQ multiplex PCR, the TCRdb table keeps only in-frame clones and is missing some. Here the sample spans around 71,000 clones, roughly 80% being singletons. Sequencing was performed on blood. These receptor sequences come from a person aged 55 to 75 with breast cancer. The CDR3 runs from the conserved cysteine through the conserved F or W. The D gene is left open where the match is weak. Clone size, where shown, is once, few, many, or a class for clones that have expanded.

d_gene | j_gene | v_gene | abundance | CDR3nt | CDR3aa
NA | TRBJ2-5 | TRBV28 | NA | TGTGCCAGCAGCCTGCCGGCAGGGCAGGAGACCCAGTACTTC | CASSLPAGQETQYF
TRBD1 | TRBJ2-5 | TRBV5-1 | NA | TGCGCCAGCAGCATACAGGGGTTTATGGAGACCCAGTACTTC | CASSIQGFMETQYF
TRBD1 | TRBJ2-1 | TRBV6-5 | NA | TGTGCCAGCAGTCGACAGGGGATAAGGGGAGGTGAGCAGTTCTTC | CASSRQGIRGGEQFF
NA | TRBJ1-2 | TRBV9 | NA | TGTGCCAGCAGCGTAGATGGGAAATATGGCTACACCTTC | CASSVDGKYGYTF
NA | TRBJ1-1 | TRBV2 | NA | TGTGCCAGCAGGAGGCGGACAGACACTGAAGCTTTCTTT | CASRRRTDTEAFF
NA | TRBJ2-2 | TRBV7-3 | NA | TGTGCCAGCAGGATAGGGGGTACGAACACCGGGGAGCTGTTTTTT | CASRIGGTNTGELFF
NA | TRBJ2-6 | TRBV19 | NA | TGTGCCAGTAGCCCTCACCTACCCTCTGGGGCCAACGTCCTGACTTTC | CASSPHLPSGANVLTF
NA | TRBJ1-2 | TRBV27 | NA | TGTGCCAGCAGTTTAACCAGGGCCGACTATGGCTACACCTTC | CASSLTRADYGYTF
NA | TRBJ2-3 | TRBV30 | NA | TGTGCCTGGAGTCCTGGACGGGACAATACGCAGTATTTT | CAWSPGRDNTQYF
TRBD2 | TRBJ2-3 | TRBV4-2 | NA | TGTGCCAGCAGCCATGAAGGACTAGCGGGAGTTAGCTTCCCAGATACGCAGTATTTT | CASSHEGLAGVSFPDTQYF
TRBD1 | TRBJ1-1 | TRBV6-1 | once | TGTGCCAGCAGCTCGACGACAGGGCTAAACACTGAAGCTTTCTTT | CASSSTTGLNTEAFF
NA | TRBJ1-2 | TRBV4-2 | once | TGTGCCAGCAGCCAAGATTGGGCAGGGGATCCTAACTATGGCTACACCTTC | CASSQDWAGDPNYGYTF
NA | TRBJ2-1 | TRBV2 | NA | TGTGCCAGCTCACCCGGGGATGAGCAGTTCTTC | CASSPGDEQFF
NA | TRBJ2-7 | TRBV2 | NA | TGTGCCAGCAGTGATCTTAGGTATTACGAGCAGTACTTC | CASSDLRYYEQYF
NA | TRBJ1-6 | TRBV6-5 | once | TGTGCCAGCAGACAGGTCAATTCACCCCTCCACTTT | CASRQVNSPLHF
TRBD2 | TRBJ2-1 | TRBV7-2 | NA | TGTGCCAGCAGCTTAGTAGGGACTAGCGGGAGGGCCGGTAATGAGCAGTTCTTC | CASSLVGTSGRAGNEQFF
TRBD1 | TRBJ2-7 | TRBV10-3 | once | TGTGCCATCAGTGAGTCGGGACAGGGGAACTACGAGCAGTACTTC | CAISESGQGNYEQYF
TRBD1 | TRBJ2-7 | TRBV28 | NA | TGTGCCAGCAGTTTTGAGGACAGGGGATGGAAGCAGTACTTC | CASSFEDRGWKQYF
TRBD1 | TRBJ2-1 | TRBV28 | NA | TGTGCCAGCAGGCCAAGGACAGGCTACAATGAGCAGTTCTTC | CASRPRTGYNEQFF
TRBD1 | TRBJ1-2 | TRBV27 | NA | TGTGCCAGCAGTCCCCGCGGGGGACAGGGGATTACTAACTATGGCTACACCTTC | CASSPRGGQGITNYGYTF
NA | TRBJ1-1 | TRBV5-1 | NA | TGCGCCAGCAGCTTGCTGGGAGGGGAGACTGAAGCTTTCTTT | CASSLLGGETEAFF
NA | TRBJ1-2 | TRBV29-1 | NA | TGCAGCGTTACCCAACCCGGGAGAGCCTATGGCTACACCTTC | CSVTQPGRAYGYTF
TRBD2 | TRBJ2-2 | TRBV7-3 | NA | TGTGCCAGCAGCCCTGTACTAGCGGGAGCCGGGGAGCTGTTTTTT | CASSPVLAGAGELFF
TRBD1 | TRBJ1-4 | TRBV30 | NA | TGTGCCTCGAGACCGACAGGGGGCAATGAAAAACTGTTTTTT | CASRPTGGNEKLFF
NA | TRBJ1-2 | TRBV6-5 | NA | TGTGCCAGCAGTTACGGGGCAGACTATGGCTACACCTTC | CASSYGADYGYTF
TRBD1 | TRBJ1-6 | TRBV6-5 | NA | TGTGCCAGCAGGGGGGGACAGTATAATTCACCCCTCCACTTT | CASRGGQYNSPLHF
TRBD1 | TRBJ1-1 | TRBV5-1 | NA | TGCGCCAGCAGCTTTCTTCAGGGGGCGGCGAACACTGAAGCTTTCTTT | CASSFLQGAANTEAFF
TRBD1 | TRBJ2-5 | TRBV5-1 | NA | TGCGCCAGCAGCTGGGACAGTCTTCGACCCCAAGAGACCCAGTACTTC | CASSWDSLRPQETQYF
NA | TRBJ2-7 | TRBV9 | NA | TGTGCCAGCAGCGGACCGGCGGGCGGCTACGAGCAGTACTTC | CASSGPAGGYEQYF
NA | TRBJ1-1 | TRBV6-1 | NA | TGTGCCAGCAATCAGGACCCTAATGAAGCTTTCTTT | CASNQDPNEAFF
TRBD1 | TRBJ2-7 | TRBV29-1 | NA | TGCAGCGTGATGACAGGGAGCTCCTACGAGCAGTACTTC | CSVMTGSSYEQYF
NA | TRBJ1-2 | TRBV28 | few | TGTGCCAGCAGCCTGCAGCAGGGAAGGGGCTACACCTTC | CASSLQQGRGYTF
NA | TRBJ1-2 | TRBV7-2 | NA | TGTGCCAGCAGCTTCGGGATAGACCATGGCTACACCTTC | CASSFGIDHGYTF
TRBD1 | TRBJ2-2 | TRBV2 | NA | TGTGCCAGCAGTCGACAGGGGCGCGACACCGGGGAGCTGTTTTTT | CASSRQGRDTGELFF
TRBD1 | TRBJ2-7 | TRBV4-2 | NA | TGTGCCAGCAGCCAAGAGGACAGGGACTTCGACGAGCAGTACTTC | CASSQEDRDFDEQYF
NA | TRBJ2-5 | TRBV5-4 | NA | TGTGCCAGCCGAGGGGGGTACCAAGAGACCCAGTACTTC | CASRGGYQETQYF
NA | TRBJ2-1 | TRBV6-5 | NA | TGTGCCAGCAGCCGCCGGGATGAGCAGTTCTTC | CASSRRDEQFF
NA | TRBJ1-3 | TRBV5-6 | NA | TGTGCCAGCAGCTCGGCGACAGGAGGGGGAAACACCATATATTTT | CASSSATGGGNTIYF
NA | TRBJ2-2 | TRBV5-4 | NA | TGTGCCAGCAGCCTGGACCCCCCCGGGGAGCTGTTTTTT | CASSLDPPGELFF
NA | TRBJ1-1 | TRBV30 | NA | TGTGCCTGGAGTCCCCACGGACTCACTGAAGCTTTCTTT | CAWSPHGLTEAFF
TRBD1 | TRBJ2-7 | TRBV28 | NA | TGTGCCAGCAGTCCCCCGACAGGGACCTACGAGCAGTACTTC | CASSPPTGTYEQYF
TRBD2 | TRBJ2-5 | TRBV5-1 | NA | TGCGCCAGCAGCTCGGGGGGGCAAGAGACCCAGTACTTC | CASSSGGQETQYF
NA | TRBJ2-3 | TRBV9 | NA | TGTGCCAGCAGCGTAGAAGGGACCCCGCGGGATACGCAGTATTTT | CASSVEGTPRDTQYF
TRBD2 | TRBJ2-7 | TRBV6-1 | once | TGTGCCAGCAAGACGGGGCCTAGCGGTACCTACGAGCAGTACTTC | CASKTGPSGTYEQYF
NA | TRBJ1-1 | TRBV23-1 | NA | TGCGCCAGCAGTCAAGGGGTGGAGGAGAACACTGAAGCTTTCTTT | CASSQGVEENTEAFF
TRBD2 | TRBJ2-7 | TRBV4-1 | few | TGCGCCAGCAGCCAACGGGAGGGTAGCGGGGAAAACGAGCAGTACTTC | CASSQREGSGENEQYF
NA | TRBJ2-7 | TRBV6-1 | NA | TGTGCCAGCAGTGAGGGTGGGGGCCCCTACGAGCAGTACTTC | CASSEGGGPYEQYF
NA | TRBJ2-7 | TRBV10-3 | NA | TGTGCCATCAGTGAGAGTGGGTCAGGTCCCTCCGAGCAGTACTTC | CAISESGSGPSEQYF
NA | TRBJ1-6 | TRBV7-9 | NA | TGTGCCAGCAGCTTAGGGTCTAACAGAAATTCACCCCTCCACTTT | CASSLGSNRNSPLHF
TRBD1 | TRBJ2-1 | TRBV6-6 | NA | TGTGCCAGCCGGGACAGAGTAAATGAGCAGTTCTTC | CASRDRVNEQFF
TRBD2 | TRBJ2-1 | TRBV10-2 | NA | TGCGCCAGCAGACTAGCGGGGGGCCCCAATGAGCAGTTCTTC | CASRLAGGPNEQFF
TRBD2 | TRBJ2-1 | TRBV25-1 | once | TGTGCCAGCAGTCCCGCCGGGCGGGGGGCCCCGGAGAATGAGCAGTTCTTC | CASSPAGRGAPENEQFF
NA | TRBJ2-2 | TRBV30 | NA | TGTGCCTGCTCAGGGTTTGCCACCGGGGAGCTGTTTTTT | CACSGFATGELFF